The 27 T cell receptor beta chains given below trace back to one sample, sequenced in a study of T cells in Graves' hyperthyroidism and ophthalmopathy. Template material for amplifying TCR beta CDR3 regions consisted of RNA transcripts. The HTBI set primed first-round TCR CDR3 RT-PCR. TCRdb re-derived calls from the multiplex PCR reads in MiXCR, one entry per CDR3 protein. The sample records around 380,000 distinct CDR3 sequences, about 13% being singletons. Sequenced input: blood. The receptors were sampled from a man aged 25 to 40 with Graves' hyperthyroidism that later progressed to Graves' ophthalmopathy.

This clonotype was observed a handful of times. The V gene is TRBV20-1, the J gene TRBJ2-3; D is possibly TRBD1 or TRBD2 (5 bases each). CDR3 length equals 14 residues. The germline V and J ends were trimmed by 0 bases and 9 bases, with 16 bases remaining between them. Looked up from germline, CDR1 is DFQATT and CDR2 is SNEGSKA (reference sequence). Here the CDR3 reads CSAREGSTGDTQYF. In DNA form, the CDR3 reads TGCAGTGCTAGAGAAGGGTCCACTGGGGACACGCAGTATTTT.

Many counts were recorded for this clonotype. The CDR3 region is CASSAGRLGNSPLHF. As DNA, the CDR3 is TGTGCCAGCAGCGCCGGACGGCTGGGTAATTCACCCCTCCACTTT. The V and J genes are TRBV11-1 and TRBJ1-6, with D unclear. V was shortened by 5 bases and J by 6 bases, with 14 bases between the two germline ends. Germline CDR1 and CDR2: SGHAT and FQDESV (reference sequence). The CDR3 consists of 15 residues. The variable domain in full, with the rest retrieved from reference TRBV11-1 and TRBJ1-6, is EAEVAQSPRYKITEKSQAVAFWCDPISGHATLYWYRQILGQGPELLVQFQDESVVDDSQLPKDRFSAERLKGVDSTLKIQPAELGDSAMYLCASSAGRLGNSPLHFGNGTRLTVT.

There are many counts of this clonotype. The chain carries TRBV20-1 and TRBJ1-1; possibly TRBD1 for D (5 bases). V lost 3 bases and J 5 bases, leaving 25 bases between the germline ends. In germline, CDR1 is DFQATT, CDR2 SNEGSKA (reference sequence). CDR3 length equals 17 residues. The CDR3 region is CSASPQEYGPRGTEAFF. DNA of the CDR3: TGCAGTGCTAGTCCTCAGGAGTACGGCCCCCGGGGGACTGAAGCTTTCTTT.

The V call is TRBV5-4, the J call TRBJ1-1, with D tentatively TRBD1 (5 bases). CDR1 is SGHNT, CDR2 YYREEE, per germline (reference sequence). V was clipped by 4 bases and J by 0 bases, with 19 bases between them. This CDR3 region has 17 residues. CDR3 sequence (DNA): TGTGCCAGCAGCCCGATCACCCAGGGATTTATGAACACTGAAGCTTTCTTT. Its translation is CASSPITQGFMNTEAFF.

This clonotype was recorded at least ten times. The chain is built from TRBV7-8 and TRBJ1-3; a weak D match, TRBD1 (5 bases). Per the germline V gene, CDR1 is SGHVS and CDR2 is FQNEAQ. CDR3 length: 14 amino acids. V lost 3 bases to trimming and J lost 4 bases, with 10 bases between them. The CDR3 region is CASSFDRSGNTIYF. CDR3 DNA: TGTGCCAGCAGCTTTGACAGATCGGGAAACACCATATATTTT.

The chain combines TRBV29-1 with TRBJ1-1; 7 nucleotides align to TRBD1. The CDR3 spans 14 residues. The germline CDR1 and CDR2 sequences are SQVTM and ANQGSEA. V shed 6 bases, J shed 0 bases, and the junction held 7 bases outside the gene matches. In DNA, the CDR3 is TGCAGCGTCTACGCCGGACAGGTGAACACTGAAGCTTTCTTT. Translating it yields CSVYAGQVNTEAFF.

This clonotype turned up a few times. This sequence joins TRBV7-9 and TRBJ2-5; D is possibly TRBD2 (7 bases). The germline gives CDR1 SEHNR, CDR2 FQNEAQ (reference sequence). Trimming cost V 2 bases and J 7 bases, with 17 bases left between them. This CDR3 is built from 15 residues. Here the CDR3 reads CASSLRGGRLGTQYF. CDR3 bases: TGTGCCAGCAGCTTACGCGGGGGCCGACTTGGGACCCAGTACTTC.

This clonotype was detected many times. The chain couples TRBV2 to TRBJ2-6, with D unresolved. Germline CDR1 SNHLY, CDR2 FYNNEI. The CDR3 is 14 residues long. V dropped 2 bases and J dropped 3 bases, with 5 bases sitting between them. CDR3 nucleotide sequence: TGTGCCAGCAGTGAAAGATTTGGGGCCAACGTCCTGACTTTC. Its translation is CASSERFGANVLTF.

The chain links TRBV5-1 to TRBJ2-3; D may be TRBD2 (7 bases). The V gene lost 0 bases and the J gene lost 6 bases, with 20 bases spanning the gap. Germline loops: CDR1 SGHRS, CDR2 YFSETQ. The CDR3 has 17 residues. The CDR3 loop is CASSLEGGAPLKDTQYF. CDR3 bases: TGCGCCAGCAGCTTGGAGGGGGGGGCACCCCTAAAGGATACGCAGTATTTT. Drawing the rest from reference TRBV5-1 and TRBJ2-3, the complete variable domain is KAGVTQTPRYLIKTRGQQVTLSCSPISGHRSVSWYQQTPGQGLQFLFEYFSETQRNKGNFPGRFSGRQFSNSRSEMNVSTLELGDSALYLCASSLEGGAPLKDTQYFGPGTRLTVL.

This clonotype was counted only a few times. The gene calls are TRBV19 and TRBJ1-5; tentative D call: TRBD1 (6 bases). Looked up from germline, CDR1 is LNHDA and CDR2 is SQIVND (reference sequence). The V and J ends lost 3 bases and 2 bases respectively, with 17 bases between them. The CDR3 sequence is 17 residues long. The CDR3 bases are TGTGCCAGTAGTATCCTACAAACAGGGCAGGGCAATCAGCCCCAGCATTTT. Translation gives CASSILQTGQGNQPQHF.

In this sample, this clonotype turned up many times. This chain links TRBV6-1 with TRBJ2-5, with 13 positions matching TRBD2. Germline CDR1 and CDR2: MNHNS and SASEGT. Trimming removed 6 bases from V and 5 bases from J; junction bases left unmatched: 6. This CDR3 has 15 residues. Written as DNA, the CDR3 is TGTGCCAGCAGAGGACTAGCGGGGGCGGGGGAGACCCAGTACTTC. Translating gives CASRGLAGAGETQYF.

V is TRBV29-1 and J is TRBJ1-1; D is uncertain. Trimming cost V 8 bases and J 1 base, with 8 bases left between them. Germline CDR1 and CDR2: SQVTM and ANQGSEA. The CDR3 is 11 residues long. The CDR3 protein is CSFRQNTEAFF. CDR3 nucleotide sequence: TGCAGCTTCAGACAGAACACTGAAGCTTTCTTT.

This clonotype was detected only a few times. The chain joins TRBV5-1 to TRBJ2-5; D possibly uses TRBD1 or TRBD2 (5 bases each). The CDR3 covers 14 residues. The ends were cut back, 4 bases at V and 5 bases at J, with 15 bases in the middle. Per the germline V gene, CDR1 is SGHRS and CDR2 is YFSETQ. CDR3 amino acids: CASSPRGTGETQYF. The CDR3 DNA follows: TGCGCCAGCAGCCCGAGAGGGACCGGGGAGACCCAGTACTTC.

In its sample, this clonotype was seen many times. The chain employs TRBV2 and TRBJ1-4; perhaps TRBD1 as D (5 bases). Germline V gene sequence: CDR1 SNHLY, CDR2 FYNNEI. This CDR3 is 15 amino acids long. Trimming took off 5 bases at V and 5 bases at J, with 15 bases between the two ends. The CDR3 sequence is CASSPLGGGNEKLFF. The CDR3 DNA sequence: TGTGCCAGCAGTCCACTTGGGGGAGGGAATGAAAAACTGTTTTTT.

This clonotype has a handful of counts. An end of the junction does not agree with germline; a read error may underlie this. The rearrangement joins TRBV28 to TRBJ1-2; D remains unclear. The CDR3 is made up of 13 amino acids. CDR1 is MDHEN and CDR2 is SYDVKM in the germline V gene. CDR3 DNA: TGTGCCAGCAGTTTAGCCGGAGACTATGACTACACCTTC. Translated, it gives CASSLAGDYDYTF.

In its sample, this clonotype was seen a few times. A much larger clone differs by one base, so this may be a read error. The rearrangement links TRBV27 to TRBJ2-3; D remains ambiguous. This CDR3 region has 14 residues. Looked up from germline, CDR1 is MNHEY and CDR2 is SMNVEV (reference sequence). The CDR3 DNA sequence: TGTGCCAGCAGTTTATTCGGGTACCCAGATGCGCAGTATTTT. Amino acid sequence: CASSLFGYPDAQYF.

Regarding this clonotype: A much larger clone differs from this one at a single base, so this may be a read error. The CDR3 DNA sequence: TGTGCCAGCAGTTGGTCAGGGGGCTACCACGAGCAGTACTTC. Translation gives CASSWSGGYHEQYF. The chain combines TRBV6-5 with TRBJ2-7; 8 positions match TRBD1. CDR1 is MNHEY and CDR2 is SVGAGI in the germline V gene. V shed 4 bases, J shed 5 bases, and the junction held 7 bases outside the gene matches. This CDR3 comprises 14 residues.

A few counts support this clonotype. The chain is built from TRBV5-1 and TRBJ1-6; 9 positions match TRBD1. This CDR3 region has 14 residues. After removal of 4 bases from V and 7 bases from J, the junction contained 3 bases not matched to a gene. Per the germline V gene, CDR1 is SGHRS and CDR2 is YFSETQ. The DNA for the CDR3 is TGCGCCAGCAGCGAGGACAGGGGAAATTCACCCCTCCACTTT. This sequence encodes CASSEDRGNSPLHF.

The chain joins TRBV6-2 or TRBV6-3 to TRBJ2-2; D remains unclear. This CDR3 is 15 amino acids long. The V end lost 8 bases, the J end lost 1 base, and 14 bases lay between the germline ends. Germline values: CDR1 MNHEY, CDR2 SVGEGT. The CDR3 region is CASLERRKNTGELFF. As DNA, the CDR3 is TGTGCCAGCTTGGAGCGACGGAAGAACACCGGGGAGCTGTTTTTT.

Only a few counts were recorded for this clonotype. The CDR3 region is CATSRARPSGLHF. In nucleotides, the CDR3 is TGTGCCACCAGCAGAGCACGACCCTCAGGCCTCCACTTT. V is TRBV15 and J is TRBJ1-6; D is undetermined. Between the trimmed V and J ends, which lost 1 base and 15 bases, there was a span of 13 bases. The CDR3 is 13 amino acids. The germline CDR1 and CDR2 sequences are LNHNV and YYDKDF (reference sequence).

This clonotype came up many times. The chain employs TRBV7-2 and TRBJ1-6; D is unresolved. The V gene's germline CDR1 is SGHTA and CDR2 FQGNSA. The length of the CDR3 is 14 residues. V dropped 1 base and J dropped 10 bases, with 11 bases sitting between them. The CDR3 nucleotides are TGTGCCAGCAGCTTAGAACTGGGAGGCTCACCCCTCCACTTT. This codes for CASSLELGGSPLHF.

The chain couples TRBV7-8 to TRBJ2-7, with 11 bases lining up with TRBD2. Germline V lookup: CDR1 SGHVS, CDR2 FQNEAQ. This CDR3 has 16 residues. Trimming cost V 2 bases and J 7 bases; bases outside gene matches: 10. CDR3 residues: CASSLWLAGGLGEQYF. The CDR3 DNA sequence: TGTGCCAGCAGCTTATGGTTAGCGGGGGGGCTCGGGGAGCAGTACTTC.

The rearrangement joins TRBV7-9 to TRBJ2-5, with a tentative D call TRBD1 (5 bases). V lost 2 bases and J 1 base, leaving 11 bases between the germline ends. CDR1 is SEHNR, CDR2 FQNEAQ, per germline (reference sequence). This CDR3 is 15 amino acids long. The CDR3 protein is CASSLSSRVQETQYF. The CDR3 nucleotides read TGTGCCAGCAGCTTAAGTTCCAGGGTCCAAGAGACCCAGTACTTC.

This chain connects TRBV5-1 to TRBJ2-5; 11 nucleotides align to TRBD1. Germline V gene lookup returns CDR1 SGHRS and CDR2 YFSETQ. The CDR3 covers 14 residues. V lost 5 bases to trimming and J lost 4 bases; unmatched junction nucleotides: 4. The CDR3 sequence is CASSSGTGGETQYF. CDR3 DNA sequence: TGCGCCAGCAGTTCCGGGACAGGGGGAGAGACCCAGTACTTC.

This clonotype was seen repeatedly, ten times or more. This chain uses TRBV7-3 with TRBJ2-1; D is perhaps TRBD2 (5 bases). The CDR3 contains 14 residues. Germline CDR1 is SGHTA and CDR2 is FQGTGA. The V end lost 2 bases, the J end lost 5 bases, and 10 bases lay between the germline ends. The CDR3 reads CASSLEIGDNEQFF. Written as DNA, the CDR3 is TGTGCCAGCAGCTTAGAAATCGGGGACAATGAGCAGTTCTTC.

This clonotype was seen at least ten times. This chain connects TRBV3-1 to TRBJ2-5, with D possibly TRBD1 on 5 matching bases. The CDR3 sequence is 14 residues long. Germline V gene sequence: CDR1 LGHDT, CDR2 YNNKEL (reference sequence). V lost 4 bases to trimming and J lost 2 bases, with 11 bases between them. The CDR3 DNA follows: TGTGCCAGCAGCCTACGGACAATTCAAGAGACCCAGTACTTC. Translated: CASSLRTIQETQYF.

This clonotype was seen ten or more times. The chain couples TRBV6-6 to TRBJ2-5; 11 bases are a match to TRBD1. The CDR3 is 16 residues long. Germline-derived CDR1 and CDR2 are MNHNY and SVGAGI (reference sequence). Trimming at V came to 2 bases and at J to 6 bases, leaving 8 bases not matched to a gene. The CDR3 bases are TGTGCCAGCAGTTACCGGACAGGGGGCTTTCGACAGACCCAGTACTTC. It yields the protein CASSYRTGGFRQTQYF.